This is a list of T cell receptor beta chains from one sample in a study of blood T cell repertoires in COVID-19. The protocol was immunoSEQ multiplex PCR, while the TCRdb copy is restricted to in-frame clones and leaves out a portion. In the table there are some 140,000 clones, about nine tenths of which are singletons. Sequences were obtained from peripheral blood. Every receptor here comes from a man in his forties or fifties with active COVID-19. Each CDR3 is given with its conserved first and last residue. Each record gives: V gene, J gene, clone size, D gene, CDR3 DNA, CDR3 protein. A D gene is named only where the DNA matches it firmly. For some rows the clone size is stated as once, few or many, or as a class when expanded; others skip it.

TRBV7-2	TRBJ2-2	once	.	TGTGCCAGCAAACAGGGAAGCACCGGGGAGCTGTTTTTT	CASKQGSTGELFF
TRBV9	TRBJ1-2	.	.	TGTGCCAGCAGCGTCTCTACAGGGTCGGTTGGCTACACCTTC	CASSVSTGSVGYTF
TRBV25-1	TRBJ1-4	.	.	TGTGCCACCTCTCGCGGTAATGAAAAACTGTTTTTT	CATSRGNEKLFF
TRBV19	TRBJ1-6	.	.	TGTGCCAGTAGTTTCCAGGGCGGTTCACCCCTCCACTTT	CASSFQGGSPLHF
TRBV11-3	TRBJ2-1	.	TRBD2	TGTGCCAGCAGCTGGGGGAGCGGGGGGGCGCGTAATGAGCAGTTCTTC	CASSWGSGGARNEQFF
TRBV6-6	TRBJ2-7	.	TRBD1	TGTGCCAGCACCCCCCGGCAGGGGGCCTCCTACGAGCAGTACTTC	CASTPRQGASYEQYF
TRBV15	TRBJ2-3	.	.	TGTGCCACCAGCAGGCCCCCTAGGGATACGCAGTATTTT	CATSRPPRDTQYF
TRBV30	TRBJ1-1	.	.	TGTGCCTGGACCCACAGGGCGCGCCGGGGCTTT	CAWTHRARRGF
TRBV10-3	TRBJ2-3	.	.	TGTGCCATCAGTGGTGGGACTCCCACAGATACGCAGTATTTT	CAISGGTPTDTQYF
TRBV6-6	TRBJ2-1	.	TRBD1	TGTGCCAGCAGTCCTTACTTTTCGGGACAGACGGCCAATGAGCAGTTCTTC	CASSPYFSGQTANEQFF
TRBV7-9	TRBJ1-4	.	TRBD1	TGTGCCAGCAGCTTAGGGACAGGAACTAATGAAAAACTGTTTTTT	CASSLGTGTNEKLFF
TRBV29-1	TRBJ2-7	.	TRBD2	TGCACCGGGTCGGGAGGATCCGGCGAGCAGTACTTC	CTGSGGSGEQYF
TRBV11-3	TRBJ2-2	once	TRBD2	TGTGCCAGCAGCTCTAGCGGGGGGGCAACCGGGGAGCTGTTTTTT	CASSSSGGATGELFF
TRBV12-3/TRBV12-4	TRBJ2-5	.	.	TGTGCCACCTCACAGGAACCCCGGGCCCAGTACTTC	CATSQEPRAQYF
TRBV28	TRBJ2-1	.	TRBD2	TGTGCCAGCAGCACTAGCGGGGGACCTTCCTACAATGAGCAGTTCTTC	CASSTSGGPSYNEQFF
TRBV19	TRBJ2-3	.	TRBD2	TGTGCCAGTAGCGATATCGTTTGGACTAGCGGCCGTGGTACGCAGTATTTT	CASSDIVWTSGRGTQYF
TRBV19	TRBJ2-7	.	.	TGTGCCAGTAGTTCGGGTTCGACCTACGAGCAGTACTTC	CASSSGSTYEQYF
TRBV7-2	TRBJ2-5	.	TRBD2	TGTGCCAGCAGCCTACAAGCGGGGCAGCAAGAGACCCAGTACTTC	CASSLQAGQQETQYF
TRBV11-2	TRBJ2-7	few	TRBD1	TGTGCCAGCACAGGGACAGGGAACCACGAGCAGTACTTC	CASTGTGNHEQYF